The 23 T cell receptor beta chains reported below all come from one sample, sequenced in a study of T cells after yellow fever vaccination. TCRdb reprocessed the 5' RACE reads with MiXCR, giving one entry per CDR3 protein. Of hundreds of thousands of distinct CDR3 sequences in the sample, around 3.9% were seen once. The specimen comprised PBMCs, sampled on the day of the yellow fever booster vaccination. All receptors derive from a man between 18 and 29 years old who received the YFV17D yellow fever vaccine.

This clonotype occurred many times. The J gene is TRBJ2-3, the V gene TRBV5-1; perhaps TRBD1 as D (6 bases). The V end lost 0 bases, the J end lost 5 bases, and 10 bases lay between the germline ends. CDR3 size: 14 residues. Germline lookup yields CDR1 SGHRS and CDR2 YFSETQ. The CDR3 spells CASSLEGGEDTQYF. The CDR3 DNA is TGCGCCAGCAGCTTGGAAGGGGGTGAAGATACGCAGTATTTT.

The table lists this clonotype with many counts. This chain uses TRBV6-2 or TRBV6-3 with TRBJ2-7; no clear D gene. Germline V lookup: CDR1 MNHEY, CDR2 SVGEGT. CDR3 length: 12 amino acids. Trimming pared 5 bases from V and 2 bases from J, leaving 7 bases between. Here the CDR3 reads CASSLAAYEQYF. CDR3 coding DNA: TGTGCCAGCAGTCTGGCAGCCTACGAGCAGTACTTC.

This clonotype was observed a handful of times. This chain joins TRBV6-5 and TRBJ2-1; TRBD2 matches 7 bases. The CDR3 is 16 residues long. J lost 3 bases, V lost 5 bases, and 10 bases had no gene match. Germline CDR1 is MNHEY and CDR2 is SVGAGI. CDR3 amino acids: CASSGGRGVYYNEQFF. The CDR3 DNA reads TGTGCCAGCAGTGGGGGTCGGGGGGTCTACTACAATGAGCAGTTCTTC.

This clonotype was seen ten or more times. V and J are TRBV12-3 or TRBV12-4 and TRBJ2-3; the match to TRBD2 covers 14 bases. The CDR3 loop spans 16 amino acids. V shed 6 bases, J shed 8 bases, and the junction held 10 bases outside the gene matches. CDR3 DNA sequence: TGTGCCAGCAGCTCCCGGACTAGCGGGGGGCGGGGTACGCAGTATTTT. This encodes CASSSRTSGGRGTQYF.

In this sample, this clonotype turned up many times. J is TRBJ1-1 and V is TRBV5-1; D may be TRBD1 (5 bases). The germline gives CDR1 SGHRS, CDR2 YFSETQ. The germline V and J ends were trimmed by 0 bases and 4 bases, with 10 bases remaining between them. There are 14 residues in the CDR3. CDR3 sequence (DNA): TGCGCCAGCAGCTTGGGGCAGGGAGGCACTGAAGCTTTCTTT. Its translation: CASSLGQGGTEAFF.

This rearrangement joins TRBV4-1 to TRBJ2-2, with D unresolved. CDR3 size: 14 residues. The germline V gene encodes CDR1 MGHRA and CDR2 YSYEKL. Trimming stripped 3 bases from V and 1 base from J, with 6 bases between. The DNA of the CDR3 is TGCGCCAGCAGCCAGAAAAAGAACACCGGGGAGCTGTTTTTT. This codes for CASSQKKNTGELFF.

This clonotype was counted between two and nine times. This chain joins TRBV3-2 and TRBJ1-1; TRBD1, the table's D call, lacks a check against the DNA. TRBV3-2 represents a pseudogene. CDR3 length: 15 amino acids. The CDR3 is CASSRPTGENTEAFF. The CDR3 DNA reads TGTGCCAGCAGCCGACCGACAGGGGAGAACACTGAAGCTTTCTTT.

This clonotype was counted many times. The CDR3 DNA sequence: TGCGCCAGCAGCCTGGACGGAAGATACCACCAAAAATATGGCTACACCTTC. This sequence encodes CASSLDGRYHQKYGYTF. The rearrangement uses TRBV5-1 and TRBJ1-2; unclear D gene. V was shortened by 4 bases and J by 5 bases, with 24 bases between the two germline ends. CDR3 length equals 17 residues. The germline gives CDR1 SGHRS, CDR2 YFSETQ.

V usage is TRBV19 and J usage is TRBJ2-1; TRBD1 might be the D (5 bases). V lost 3 bases and J lost 8, with 8 bases in between. The CDR3 runs 12 residues. The germline V gene encodes CDR1 LNHDA and CDR2 SQIVND (reference sequence). CDR3 nucleotides: TGTGCCAGTAGTATCGCAGGGCATGAGCAGTTCTTC. Translating gives CASSIAGHEQFF.

This clonotype was counted ten times or more. The chain is built from TRBV4-1 and TRBJ2-7, with 8 bases that match TRBD1. Germline-derived CDR1 and CDR2 are MGHRA and YSYEKL. V was clipped by 2 bases and J by 2 bases; unmatched bases: 5. CDR3 length: 15 residues. The CDR3 loop reads CASSQWTGIPYEQYF. CDR3 bases: TGCGCCAGCAGCCAATGGACAGGGATCCCCTACGAGCAGTACTTC.

This clonotype was detected many times. The gene calls are TRBV10-3 and TRBJ1-2; TRBD1 matches at 8 bases. The CDR3 totals 16 residues. The germline gives CDR1 ENHRY, CDR2 SYGVKD. J was trimmed by 2 bases and V by 3 bases; bases with no gene match: 8. For the CDR3, the DNA is TGTGCCATCAGTGATATACCGGGACAGGCAAACTATGGCTACACCTTC. Translating gives CAISDIPGQANYGYTF.

This clonotype was picked up many times. The genes are TRBV29-1 and TRBJ2-1; 11 nucleotides match TRBD2. After removal of 0 bases from V and 9 bases from J, the junction contained 4 bases not matched to a gene. CDR3 size: 14 residues. CDR1 is SQVTM and CDR2 is ANQGSEA in the germline V gene. CDR3 coding DNA: TGCAGCGTTGAAGAATTAGCGGGGGGGCCTGAGCAGTTCTTC. Its translation: CSVEELAGGPEQFF.

This clonotype was seen repeatedly, ten times or more. V and J are TRBV5-1 and TRBJ2-5; 8 bases are a match to TRBD2. The length of the CDR3 is 15 residues. After removal of 1 base from V and 4 bases from J, the junction contained 6 bases not matched to a gene. From germline, CDR1 is SGHRS and CDR2 YFSETQ. CDR3 in amino acids: CASSLFGGAGETQYF. The CDR3, as DNA: TGCGCCAGCAGCTTGTTCGGGGGGGCCGGAGAGACCCAGTACTTC.

At least ten counts were recorded for this clonotype. This chain joins TRBV29-1 and TRBJ1-2; D perhaps matches TRBD1 (6 bases). Trimming stripped 3 bases from V and 2 bases from J, with 10 bases between. The V gene's germline CDR1 is SQVTM and CDR2 ANQGSEA. This CDR3 is 13 amino acids long. DNA of the CDR3: TGCAGCGTTGACACAGGGAGAAACTATGGCTACACCTTC. It encodes CSVDTGRNYGYTF. The variable domain in full, with the rest retrieved from reference TRBV29-1 and TRBJ1-2, is SAVISQKPSRDICQRGTSLTIQCQVDSQVTMMFWYRQQPGQSLTLIATANQGSEATYESGFVIDKFPISRPNLTFSTLTVSNMSPEDSSIYLCSVDTGRNYGYTFGSGTRLTVV.

This clonotype was picked up a small number of times. V and J are TRBV7-2 and TRBJ1-5, with TRBD1 as a possible D gene (5 bases). The CDR3 is 22 residues long. V shed 1 base and J shed 0 bases, with 28 bases lying between them. CDR1 SGHTA and CDR2 FQGNSA come from the germline V gene. The CDR3 bases are TGTGCCAGCAGCTTAGAGTATCGTAGCGGGACCTGGGGTATATATAGCAATCAGCCCCAGCATTTT. Encoded protein: CASSLEYRSGTWGIYSNQPQHF.

This clonotype was seen more than once but under ten times. The chain couples TRBV12-3 or TRBV12-4 to TRBJ1-1, with D maybe TRBD1 (5 bases). The CDR3 has 16 amino acids. V was pared by 3 bases and J by 0 bases, with 14 bases between. The DNA for the CDR3 is TGTGCCAGCAGTTTTAAGTTCGGACACTTGAACACTGAAGCTTTCTTT. Its protein product is CASSFKFGHLNTEAFF.

This clonotype occurred many times. The chain is built from TRBV7-9 and TRBJ1-1, with D possibly TRBD1 on 5 matching bases. CDR1 SEHNR and CDR2 FQNEAQ come from the germline V gene (reference sequence). V shed 10 bases and J shed 4 bases, with 19 bases lying between them. CDR3 length: 14 amino acids. This CDR3 is CAIGGGQRGTEAFF. The CDR3 DNA is TGTGCCATCGGGGGAGGACAAAGGGGCACTGAAGCTTTCTTT.

This clonotype occurred a few times. V usage is TRBV7-2 and J usage is TRBJ1-5; D ambiguous. CDR3 length: 14 amino acids. CDR1 and CDR2 (germline): SGHTA, FQGNSA. V gave up 1 base and J gave up 3 bases, with 7 bases separating them. The CDR3 loop reads CASSLVGVNQPQHF. The DNA of the CDR3 is TGTGCCAGCAGCTTAGTCGGGGTCAATCAGCCCCAGCATTTT.

This clonotype was counted between two and nine times. The chain couples TRBV20-1 to TRBJ2-1; TRBD2 aligns across 7 bases. V trimming: 2 bases; J trimming: 5 bases; junction bases outside the gene matches: 9. This CDR3 is 15 amino acids long. The V gene's germline CDR1 is DFQATT and CDR2 SNEGSKA (reference sequence). This CDR3 is CSARKGSAGDNEQFF. In nucleotides, the CDR3 is TGCAGTGCTAGAAAAGGGAGTGCGGGGGACAATGAGCAGTTCTTC.

This clonotype was counted between two and nine times. The rearrangement uses TRBV18 and TRBJ1-1, with D unclear. The CDR3 has 15 residues. Per germline, CDR1 KGHSH and CDR2 LQKENI. Trimming removed 3 bases at V and 0 bases at J, with 11 bases between. The CDR3 here is CASSPQETMNTEAFF. In DNA form, the CDR3 reads TGTGCCAGCTCACCTCAAGAAACGATGAACACTGAAGCTTTCTTT.

This clonotype was seen only a few times. The J gene is TRBJ1-5, the V gene TRBV12-3 or TRBV12-4; 7 nucleotides agree with TRBD1. CDR3 length: 12 residues. J lost 7 bases, V lost 5 bases, and 2 bases had no gene match. In DNA form, the CDR3 reads TGTGCCAGCAGTAGGGGGCCCCAGCCCCAGCATTTT. Protein product: CASSRGPQPQHF.

The CDR3 DNA reads as TGCAGTGCTAGAGATTTCAGGGGTATCGGCACAGATACGCAGTATTTT. This codes for CSARDFRGIGTDTQYF. This chain joins TRBV20-1 and TRBJ2-3, with D possibly being TRBD1 (6 bases). The CDR3 is 16 amino acids. Germline V gene lookup returns CDR1 DFQATT and CDR2 SNEGSKA (reference sequence). Deletions cut 0 bases from V and 1 base from J, with 14 bases between.

This clonotype was seen many times. V gene TRBV27 combines with J gene TRBJ2-3; unclear D gene. The V gene's germline CDR1 is MNHEY and CDR2 SMNVEV (reference sequence). The CDR3 length is 16 residues. V was shortened by 3 bases and J by 0 bases, with 13 bases between the two germline ends. The DNA of the CDR3 is TGTGCCAGCAGTTTTCCCGACCCACAGAGCACAGATACGCAGTATTTT. This gives the protein CASSFPDPQSTDTQYF.